Listed below are T cell receptor beta chains from one sample, sequenced in a study of T-cell memory formation after mild COVID-19. Using its own MiXCR run on the 5' RACE reads, TCRdb lists one record per CDR3 protein. The table includes 500,000 to 600,000 distinct CDR3 sequences, 18% detected once. Sample: PBMCs or a T cell subset sorted from them (not recorded which). The source is an adult woman who had mild COVID-19 (a few samples of this study predate the infection). Cell type and time point are not known. Each CDR3 is given with its conserved first and last residue. A D gene is named only where the DNA matches it firmly. The size of a clone is reported for some rows only, either as once, few or many, or as a class for expanded clones.

CDR3 protein	CDR3 DNA	J gene	V gene	D gene	clone size
CASSGGATQYF	TGTGCCAGCAGCGGGGGCGCTACGCAGTATTTT	TRBJ2-3	TRBV5-4	NA	NA
CSVEFEDSIPYNEQFF	TGCAGCGTTGAATTTGAGGACAGTATCCCCTACAATGAGCAGTTCTTC	TRBJ2-1	TRBV29-1	NA	NA
CASSPDGGLAVANQPQHF	TGTGCCAGCAGCCCGGATGGAGGTCTAGCGGTTGCCAATCAGCCCCAGCATTTT	TRBJ1-5	TRBV7-9	NA	many
CASSPEGTGAYEQYF	TGTGCCAGCAGCCCGGAGGGGACAGGGGCCTACGAGCAGTACTTC	TRBJ2-7	TRBV7-2	TRBD1	NA
CASSLGAGELFF	TGTGCCAGCAGCTTAGGGGCCGGGGAGCTGTTTTTT	TRBJ2-2	TRBV7-9	NA	many
CASSFGTGIPGELFF	TGTGCCAGCAGCTTCGGGACAGGAATTCCCGGGGAGCTGTTTTTT	TRBJ2-2	TRBV7-2	TRBD1	few
CASRPSSSNTGELFF	TGCGCCAGCAGGCCTAGTTCTTCGAACACCGGGGAGCTGTTTTTT	TRBJ2-2	TRBV5-1	NA	few
CASSLFNWYSNQPQHF	TGTGCCAGCAGTTTATTCAATTGGTATAGCAATCAGCCCCAGCATTTT	TRBJ1-5	TRBV12-3/TRBV12-4	NA	few
CASSHQRGSIYNEQFF	TGTGCCAGCAGCCATCAGCGGGGCAGCATCTACAATGAGCAGTTCTTC	TRBJ2-1	TRBV27	TRBD2	few
CSAKAGRSGNTIYF	TGCAGTGCTAAGGCAGGGCGCTCTGGAAACACCATATATTTT	TRBJ1-3	TRBV20-1	NA	few
CASSKGGTSGPSTDTQYF	TGTGCCAGCAGCAAAGGGGGAACTAGCGGGCCGAGCACAGATACGCAGTATTTT	TRBJ2-3	TRBV21-1	NA	many
CASSYMATQETQYF	TGTGCCAGCAGTTACATGGCTACACAAGAGACCCAGTACTTC	TRBJ2-5	TRBV6-2/TRBV6-3	NA	few
CASSQDPSNMQFF	TGTGCCAGCAGCCAAGATCCGTCGAATATGCAGTTCTTC	TRBJ2-1	TRBV3-1	NA	few
CASSGLDRPPSVGANVLTF	TGTGCCAGCAGTGGCCTTGACAGGCCTCCGTCGGTAGGGGCCAACGTCCTGACTTTC	TRBJ2-6	TRBV25-1	NA	NA
CASSSWGRVQETQYF	TGTGCCAGCAGTTCCTGGGGCAGGGTACAAGAGACCCAGTACTTC	TRBJ2-5	TRBV12-3/TRBV12-4	NA	few
CASSSGFSQSSYNEQFF	TGTGCCAGCAGCTCAGGGTTCAGTCAGAGCTCCTACAATGAGCAGTTCTTC	TRBJ2-1	TRBV7-9	NA	NA
CASSLVPSGPETQYF	TGTGCCAGCAGCTTAGTCCCCAGTGGGCCAGAGACCCAGTACTTC	TRBJ2-5	TRBV7-9	NA	NA
CASSAYLGGGPVNEQFF	TGTGCCAGCAGCGCTTACCTCGGGGGCGGCCCGGTGAATGAGCAGTTCTTC	TRBJ2-1	TRBV5-4	NA	NA
CASRSGLAGISTYNEQFF	TGCGCCAGCCGATCGGGACTAGCGGGAATAAGTACCTACAATGAGCAGTTCTTC	TRBJ2-1	TRBV5-1	TRBD2	many
CASRKTWDRGTGELFF	TGTGCCAGCAGGAAAACCTGGGACAGGGGCACCGGGGAGCTGTTTTTT	TRBJ2-2	TRBV11-1	TRBD1	NA
CASSVGLAGTDTQYF	TGTGCCAGCAGTGTGGGACTAGCGGGGACAGATACGCAGTATTTT	TRBJ2-3	TRBV2	TRBD2	many
CSARELAGEWGELFF	TGCAGTGCTAGAGAACTAGCGGGGGAATGGGGGGAGCTGTTTTTT	TRBJ2-2	TRBV20-1	TRBD2	NA
CAWSLQGQETQYF	TGTGCCTGGAGTCTACAGGGCCAAGAGACCCAGTACTTC	TRBJ2-5	TRBV30	NA	few
CASSHPSARFRSGELFF	TGTGCCAGCAGCCATCCCTCCGCTCGATTCAGATCCGGGGAGCTGTTTTTT	TRBJ2-2	TRBV3-1	NA	once
CATGGTGGTRGQYNEQFF	TGTGCCACCGGGGGGACAGGGGGCACCCGGGGACAGTACAATGAGCAGTTCTTC	TRBJ2-1	TRBV24-1	TRBD1	few
CASSSGTGIDTQYF	TGTGCCAGCAGCTCCGGGACAGGGATAGATACGCAGTATTTT	TRBJ2-3	TRBV5-5	TRBD1	NA
CASSFTGQGPAGELFF	TGTGCCAGCAGCTTCACCGGACAGGGGCCGGCCGGGGAGCTGTTTTTT	TRBJ2-2	TRBV7-9	TRBD1	few